These 16 T cell receptor beta chains originate from one sample sequenced in a study of T cells after yellow fever vaccination. TCRdb re-called the 5' RACE reads through MiXCR, storing one row per CDR3 protein. The data show just under 600,000 distinct CDR3 sequences, around an eighth seen once. The specimen was PBMCs, collected on the day of the yellow fever booster vaccination. All receptors derive from a man in his thirties or forties who received the YFV17D yellow fever vaccine.

There are a few counts of this clonotype. V is TRBV4-1 and J is TRBJ2-3; D may be TRBD2 (5 bases). Germline V gene lookup returns CDR1 MGHRA and CDR2 YSYEKL. V lost 1 base and J lost 3, with 14 bases in between. The CDR3 has 16 amino acids. The CDR3 region has the DNA TGCGCCAGCAGCCAAGTTGCGGGCGTTGGAACAGATACGCAGTATTTT. It is translated as CASSQVAGVGTDTQYF.

This clonotype was counted between two and nine times. V usage is TRBV6-5 and J usage is TRBJ2-7, with 7 bases matching TRBD1. With 2 bases clipped from V and 2 bases from J, the junction kept 9 bases outside the gene matches. Germline CDR1 is MNHEY and CDR2 is SVGAGI. The CDR3 runs to 16 residues. The CDR3 nucleotides are TGTGCCAGCAGTTACGGGACAGTGATCAATCCCTACGAGCAGTACTTC. Residues: CASSYGTVINPYEQYF.

This clonotype showed up just a few times. This sequence joins TRBV20-1 and TRBJ1-2; weak D call: TRBD1 (6 bases). CDR1 DFQATT and CDR2 SNEGSKA come from the germline V gene (reference sequence). This CDR3 region has 12 residues. Deletions cut 5 bases from V and 4 bases from J, with 11 bases between. As DNA, the CDR3 is TGCAGTGCTTCCCCGGACAGCTATGGCTACACCTTC. Amino acids: CSASPDSYGYTF.

This clonotype was seen a handful of times. This chain joins TRBV6-6 and TRBJ1-1, with D uncertain. Per the germline V gene, CDR1 is MNHNY and CDR2 is SVGAGI (reference sequence). With 3 bases removed from V and 4 bases from J, the gap between germline ends came to 9 bases. The CDR3 contains 13 residues. CDR3 protein: CASSYSVGTEAFF. The CDR3 region has the DNA TGTGCCAGCAGTTATAGTGTGGGCACTGAAGCTTTCTTT.

The rearrangement links TRBV5-1 to TRBJ2-3; possible D gene TRBD2, 5 bases. CDR3 size: 14 residues. The germline V gene encodes CDR1 SGHRS and CDR2 YFSETQ. Trimming removed 0 bases at V and 5 bases at J, with 10 bases between. The CDR3 here is CASSLASIQDTQYF. The CDR3 DNA reads as TGCGCCAGCAGCTTGGCTAGCATTCAAGATACGCAGTATTTT. Variable domain in full (rest from reference TRBV5-1 and TRBJ2-3): KAGVTQTPRYLIKTRGQQVTLSCSPISGHRSVSWYQQTPGQGLQFLFEYFSETQRNKGNFPGRFSGRQFSNSRSEMNVSTLELGDSALYLCASSLASIQDTQYFGPGTRLTVL.

This clonotype was observed a few times. The chain uses TRBV3-1 and TRBJ1-1; D remains unclear. The CDR3 is 17 residues long. V dropped 1 base and J dropped 4 bases, with 19 bases sitting between them. Germline V lookup: CDR1 LGHDT, CDR2 YNNKEL (reference sequence). CDR3 protein: CASSQAVELHWSTEAFF. CDR3 sequence (DNA): TGTGCCAGCAGCCAAGCTGTCGAGCTGCATTGGAGCACTGAAGCTTTCTTT.

The chain is built from TRBV4-3 and TRBJ2-6; D might be TRBD1 (7 bases). Germline CDR1 is LGHNA and CDR2 is YSLEER. The ends were cut back, 0 bases at V and 3 bases at J, with 12 bases in the middle. The CDR3 loop spans 17 amino acids. This CDR3 is CASSQDSGGIGANVLTF. The CDR3 nucleotides read TGCGCCAGCAGCCAAGATTCAGGGGGGATTGGGGCCAACGTCCTGACTTTC.

The genes are TRBV2 and TRBJ2-1; D may be TRBD2 (7 bases). Germline V gene sequence: CDR1 SNHLY, CDR2 FYNNEI. Trimming pared 6 bases from V and 4 bases from J, leaving 16 bases between. There are 15 residues in the CDR3. CDR3 in DNA: TGTGCCAGCAGCTACAGGGAGGGGAGTTACAATGAGCAGTTCTTC. It is translated as CASSYREGSYNEQFF. Using reference TRBV2 and TRBJ2-1 for the parts outside the CDR3, the full variable domain is EPEVTQTPSHQVTQMGQEVILRCVPISNHLYFYWYRQILGQKVEFLVSFYNNEISEKSEIFDDQFSVERPDGSNFTLKIRSTKLEDSAMYFCASSYREGSYNEQFFGPGTRLTVL.

The chain has TRBV12-3 or TRBV12-4 and TRBJ2-3, with D unclear. CDR3 length: 15 residues. Trimming took off 2 bases at V and 1 base at J, with 10 bases between the two ends. CDR3 loop: CASSLSSYGTDTQYF. The CDR3 region has the DNA TGTGCCAGCAGTTTATCCTCGTACGGCACAGATACGCAGTATTTT.

The rearrangement joins TRBV29-1 to TRBJ2-7; D is possibly TRBD1 or TRBD2 (6 bases each). The germline CDR1 and CDR2 sequences are SQVTM and ANQGSEA. This CDR3 contains 12 residues. V was trimmed by 7 bases and J by 2 bases, leaving 12 bases between them. Here the CDR3 reads CSGGDMAYEQYF. For the CDR3, the DNA is TGCAGCGGCGGGGACATGGCCTACGAGCAGTACTTC.

The genes are TRBV30 and TRBJ2-7; 8 bases match TRBD1. J lost 10 bases, V lost 7 bases, and 12 bases had no gene match. Looked up from germline, CDR1 is GTSNPN and CDR2 is SVGIG (reference sequence). The CDR3 is made up of 12 amino acids. The CDR3 protein is CASIPRGRRQYF. The CDR3 DNA reads as TGTGCCTCCATACCCAGGGGGCGCAGACAGTACTTC.

V is TRBV20-1 and J is TRBJ1-2; D gene ambiguous. The CDR3 runs to 11 residues. Germline V CDR1 and CDR2: DFQATT, SNEGSKA (reference sequence). V was clipped by 1 base and J by 6 bases, with 6 bases between them. The CDR3 DNA reads as TGCAGTGCTAGAGGACCTCATGGCTACACCTTC. It encodes CSARGPHGYTF.

This clonotype has only a few counts. The chain combines TRBV18 with TRBJ1-4; D not resolved. CDR3 length: 14 residues. Germline lookup yields CDR1 KGHSH and CDR2 LQKENI. V lost 4 bases and J 4 bases, leaving 10 bases between the germline ends. The CDR3 DNA reads as TGTGCCAGCTCACTCTCGGTGCTTAATGAAAAACTGTTTTTT. This codes for CASSLSVLNEKLFF.

This clonotype was counted between two and nine times. V usage is TRBV5-1 and J usage is TRBJ2-2; tentative D call: TRBD2 (6 bases). The CDR3 has 14 amino acids. The germline V gene has CDR1 SGHRS and CDR2 YFSETQ. V shed 6 bases and J shed 3 bases, with 12 bases lying between them. CDR3 loop: CASKGGGDTGELFF. In DNA, the CDR3 is TGCGCCAGCAAGGGAGGCGGGGACACCGGGGAGCTGTTTTTT.

DNA for the CDR3: TGTGCCAGCAGCTTAGAAGGGTCGGGAGTAGTATCGCCTGAGCAGTTCTTC. Translation gives CASSLEGSGVVSPEQFF. The rearrangement uses TRBV11-2 and TRBJ2-1; TRBD2 is a possible D gene (6 bases). Trimming pared 0 bases from V and 9 bases from J, leaving 21 bases between. The CDR3 runs to 17 residues. Germline V lookup: CDR1 SGHAT, CDR2 FQNNGV. The whole variable domain, remainder taken from reference TRBV11-2 and TRBJ2-1, is EAGVAQSPRYKIIEKRQSVAFWCNPISGHATLYWYQQILGQGPKLLIQFQNNGVVDDSQLPKDRFSAERLKGVDSTLKIQPAKLEDSAVYLCASSLEGSGVVSPEQFFGPGTRLTVL.

This clonotype showed up many times. At one of its ends the junction is not consistent with the germline gene, which may arise from a read error. The chain combines TRBV18 with TRBJ2-5; D uncertain. The CDR3 extends over 12 amino acids. Germline assignment: CDR1 KGHSH and CDR2 LQKENI. In DNA form, the CDR3 reads TGCGCCAGCAGCCCCCCCGGGGAGACCCAGTACTTC. As protein: CASSPPGETQYF.